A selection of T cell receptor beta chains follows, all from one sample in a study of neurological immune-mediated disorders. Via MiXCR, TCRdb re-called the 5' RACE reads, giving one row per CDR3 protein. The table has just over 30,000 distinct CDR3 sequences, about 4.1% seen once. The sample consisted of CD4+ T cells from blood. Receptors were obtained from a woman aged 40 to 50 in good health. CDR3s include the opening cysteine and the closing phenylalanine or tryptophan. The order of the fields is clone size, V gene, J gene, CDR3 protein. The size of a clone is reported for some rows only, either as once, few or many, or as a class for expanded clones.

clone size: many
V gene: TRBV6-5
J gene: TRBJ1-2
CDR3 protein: CASGGQYGYTF

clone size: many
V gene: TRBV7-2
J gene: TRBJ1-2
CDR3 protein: CASSLGPTYGYTF

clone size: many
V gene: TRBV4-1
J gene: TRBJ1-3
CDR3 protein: CASSRGSGNTIYF

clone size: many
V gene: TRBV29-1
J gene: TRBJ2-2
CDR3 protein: CSVLSKPNTGELFF

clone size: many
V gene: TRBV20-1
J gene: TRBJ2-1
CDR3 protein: CSARGRRGRSGNEQFF

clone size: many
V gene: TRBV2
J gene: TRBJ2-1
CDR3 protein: CASSEWEGNEQFF

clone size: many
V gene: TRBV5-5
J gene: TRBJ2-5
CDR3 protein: CASSSAPQETQYF

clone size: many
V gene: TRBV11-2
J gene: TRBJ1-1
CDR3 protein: CASSGGGKGTEAFF

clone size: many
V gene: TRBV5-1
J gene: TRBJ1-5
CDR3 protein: CASSLGEGQAGNQPQHF

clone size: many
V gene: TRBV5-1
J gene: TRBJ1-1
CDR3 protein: CASSLATGGNTEAFF

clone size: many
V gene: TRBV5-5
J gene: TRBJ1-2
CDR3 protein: CASIMGDRGPEGYTF

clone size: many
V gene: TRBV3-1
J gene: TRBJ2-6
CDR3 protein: CASSLRAGAGANVLTF

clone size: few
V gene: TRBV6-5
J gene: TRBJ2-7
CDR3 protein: CASSYSGRATEQYF

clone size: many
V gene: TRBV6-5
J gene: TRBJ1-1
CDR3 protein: CASGYGVNTEAFF

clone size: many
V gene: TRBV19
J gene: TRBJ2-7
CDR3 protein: CASSIFGLAGDEQYF

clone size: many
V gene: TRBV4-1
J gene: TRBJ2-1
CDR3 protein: CASSHQPGTGIYNEQFF

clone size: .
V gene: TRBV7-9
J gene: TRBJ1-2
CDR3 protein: CASSQRTSDGYTF

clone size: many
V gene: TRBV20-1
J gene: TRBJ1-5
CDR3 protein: CSAQGQVNQPQHF

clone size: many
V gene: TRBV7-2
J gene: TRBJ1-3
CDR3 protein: CASSFGEGDTIYF

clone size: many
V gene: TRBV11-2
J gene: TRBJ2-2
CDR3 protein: CASSPASFRIITGELFF

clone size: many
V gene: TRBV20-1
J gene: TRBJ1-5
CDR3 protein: CSARGPGLTQPQHF

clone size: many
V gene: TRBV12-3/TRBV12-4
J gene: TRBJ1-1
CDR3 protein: CASSFGGDRGAFF

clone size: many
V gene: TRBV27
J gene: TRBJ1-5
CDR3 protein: CASSFDGRGSNQPQHF

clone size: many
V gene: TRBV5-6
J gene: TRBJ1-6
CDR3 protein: CASSLDRGGHNSPLHF

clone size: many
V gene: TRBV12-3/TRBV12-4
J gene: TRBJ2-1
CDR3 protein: CASQRYDGGGEQFF

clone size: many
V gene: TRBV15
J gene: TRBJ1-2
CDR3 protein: CATSRDSQGSYGYTF

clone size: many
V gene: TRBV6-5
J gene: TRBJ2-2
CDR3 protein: CASSSRAGVPGELFF

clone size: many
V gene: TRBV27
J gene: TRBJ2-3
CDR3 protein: CASGSGRATDTQYF

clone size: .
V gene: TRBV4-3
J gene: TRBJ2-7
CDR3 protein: CASSQGRTYEQYF

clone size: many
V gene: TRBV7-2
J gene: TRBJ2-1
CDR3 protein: CASSRDQAGEQFF

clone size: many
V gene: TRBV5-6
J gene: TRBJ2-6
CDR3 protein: CASSLSSGANVLTF

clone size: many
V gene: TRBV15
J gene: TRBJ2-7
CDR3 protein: CATSRESGYEQYF

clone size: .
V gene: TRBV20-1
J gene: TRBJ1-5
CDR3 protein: CSARDSTGRNQPQHF

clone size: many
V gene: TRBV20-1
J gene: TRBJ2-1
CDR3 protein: CSVRVGLLPFF

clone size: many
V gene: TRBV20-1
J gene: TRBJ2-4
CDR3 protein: CSATPTGLRSIQYF

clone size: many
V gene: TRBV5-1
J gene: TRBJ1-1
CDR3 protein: CASSLGQGGRTEAFF

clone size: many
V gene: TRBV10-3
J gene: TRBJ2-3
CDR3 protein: CAISELTGAYRDTQYF

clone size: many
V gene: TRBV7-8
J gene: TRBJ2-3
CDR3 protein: CASSLAQRNTQYF

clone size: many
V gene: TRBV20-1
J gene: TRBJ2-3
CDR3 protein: CSALGLVDTQYF

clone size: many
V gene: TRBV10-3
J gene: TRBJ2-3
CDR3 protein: CAISMGQGEGDTQYF

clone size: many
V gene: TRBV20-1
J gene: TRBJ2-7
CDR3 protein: CSAMGGYEQYF

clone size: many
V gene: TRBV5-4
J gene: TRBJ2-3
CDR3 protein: CASSVDWSPRTDTQYF

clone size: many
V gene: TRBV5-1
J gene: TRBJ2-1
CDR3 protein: CASKSGGSYNEQFF

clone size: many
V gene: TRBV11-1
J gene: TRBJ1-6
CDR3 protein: CASSRTGENSPLHF

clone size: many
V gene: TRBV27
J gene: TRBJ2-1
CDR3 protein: CASSRVAGSHNEQFF

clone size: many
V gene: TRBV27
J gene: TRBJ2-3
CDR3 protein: CASRRPSTDTQYF

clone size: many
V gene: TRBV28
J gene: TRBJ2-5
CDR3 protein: CASSSRLAGGLETQYF

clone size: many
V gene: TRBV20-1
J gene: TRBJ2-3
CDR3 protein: CSARALIPDTQYF

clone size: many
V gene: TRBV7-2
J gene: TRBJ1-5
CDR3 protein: CASSSQRQVHSNQPQHF

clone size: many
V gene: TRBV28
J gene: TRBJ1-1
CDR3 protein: CASSLVPWTGGQRWAFF

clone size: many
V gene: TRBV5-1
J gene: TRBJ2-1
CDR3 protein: CASSLEGGNEQFF

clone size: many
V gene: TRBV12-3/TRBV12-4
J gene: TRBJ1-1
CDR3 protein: CASSFRFEGARTEAFF